Below are 10 T cell receptor beta chains sequenced from a single sample in a study of human T cells and chemical hapten exposure listed by TCRdb under 2021. The receptor library was made with RACE. Data came from a NextSeq 500. Clones were called with MiXCR by TCRdb after fastp trimmed the public reads at Q25, and only in-frame beta chains were retained. For every CDR3 protein sequence, its rows merge into one entry that carries the most common genes and DNA. Here the sample has under 200,000 distinct CDR3 sequences; just under 30% occur a single time. The top ten hold just under 3% of the sample. In light of the paper, this sample's time point label describes: pre-sensitization, week 0. The treatment or condition label of this sample denotes: therapeutic diphenylcyclopropenone sensitization with weekly scalp DPC. Sequenced material: whole blood, taken in connection with sensitization to the hapten diphenylcyclopropenone (DPC). The receptor set was obtained from a young woman with alopecia areata. Some clones in this sample may be carry-over from other donors' samples.

A few counts support this clonotype. The CDR3 coding sequence is TGTGCCAGCAGTGAAATCGATGGAACTGAAGCTTTCTTT. Its translation: CASSEIDGTEAFF. This chain links TRBV2 with TRBJ1-1; D remains unclear. This CDR3 region has 13 residues. The ends were cut back, 2 bases at V and 5 bases at J, with 9 bases in the middle. Germline V CDR1 and CDR2: SNHLY, FYNNEI.

This clonotype was observed a few times. The gene calls are TRBV27 and TRBJ2-3; no clear D. CDR1 MNHEY and CDR2 SMNVEV come from the germline V gene (reference sequence). This CDR3 comprises 13 residues. The germline V and J ends were trimmed by 3 bases and 5 bases, with 9 bases remaining between them. Here the CDR3 reads CASSFLLGDTQYF. As DNA, the CDR3 is TGTGCCAGCAGTTTCTTACTTGGAGATACGCAGTATTTT.

This clonotype has a handful of counts. This chain uses TRBV19 with TRBJ1-5, with a weak D call TRBD1 (6 bases). Trimming left V 0 bases short and J 3 bases short, with 18 bases between. There are 18 residues in the CDR3. Germline V gene sequence: CDR1 LNHDA, CDR2 SQIVND (reference sequence). The CDR3 nucleotides are TGTGCCAGTAGTATAGACAGCGGACAGTGGTTCGACAATCAGCCCCAGCATTTT. Translation gives CASSIDSGQWFDNQPQHF.

This clonotype was recorded at least ten times. V is TRBV2 and J is TRBJ1-6; no firm D call. The CDR3 is 15 residues long. From germline, CDR1 is SNHLY and CDR2 FYNNEI. V was clipped by 8 bases and J by 2 bases, with 13 bases between them. DNA of the CDR3: TGTGCCAGCCGAACAGAGGGTGCCTATAATTCACCCCTCCACTTT. It specifies CASRTEGAYNSPLHF.

This clonotype was counted between two and nine times. The chain couples TRBV11-2 to TRBJ2-7; possibly TRBD1 or TRBD2 for D (5 bases each). Germline lookup yields CDR1 SGHAT and CDR2 FQNNGV. V gave up 5 bases and J gave up 7 bases, with 18 bases separating them. This CDR3 spans 14 amino acids. This CDR3 reads CASSRQGPVGEQYF. CDR3 DNA sequence: TGTGCCAGCAGCCGTCAGGGACCTGTTGGGGAGCAGTACTTC.

In its sample, this clonotype was seen many times. The genes are TRBV7-2 and TRBJ1-1; 7 bases are a match to TRBD1. Germline CDR1 reads SGHTA; CDR2 reads FQGNSA. The junction had 1 base not matched to a gene; V was cut back by 2 bases and J by 4 bases. This CDR3 has 13 amino acids. CDR3 DNA sequence: TGTGCCAGCAGCTTAACAGGGGCCACTGAAGCTTTCTTT. Its translation: CASSLTGATEAFF. Using reference TRBV7-2 and TRBJ1-1 for the parts outside the CDR3, the full variable domain is GAGVSQSPSNKVTEKGKDVELRCDPISGHTALYWYRQSLGQGLEFLIYFQGNSAPDKSGLPSDRFSAERTGGSVSTLTIQRTQQEDSAVYLCASSLTGATEAFFGQGTRLTVV.

This clonotype was seen ten or more times. J is TRBJ1-2 and V is TRBV7-2; TRBD1 agrees at 10 bases. The germline CDR1 and CDR2 sequences are SGHTA and FQGNSA. V lost 5 bases and J lost 4; bases outside the gene matches: 4. The CDR3 consists of 14 residues. The DNA for the CDR3 is TGTGCCAGCAGCCAGGGACAGGGGCCCTATGGCTACACCTTC. Amino acids: CASSQGQGPYGYTF. Complete variable domain (other parts from reference TRBV7-2 and TRBJ1-2): GAGVSQSPSNKVTEKGKDVELRCDPISGHTALYWYRQSLGQGLEFLIYFQGNSAPDKSGLPSDRFSAERTGGSVSTLTIQRTQQEDSAVYLCASSQGQGPYGYTFGSGTRLTVV.

This clonotype has only one observation. V usage is TRBV4-3 and J usage is TRBJ2-7; TRBD1 agrees at 8 bases. Germline loops: CDR1 LGHNA, CDR2 YSLEER. V was pared by 1 base and J by 12 bases, with 5 bases of the junction left unmatched. The CDR3 loop spans 12 amino acids. CDR3 bases: TGCGCCAGCAGCCAAGGGAACAGGGGGATGTACTTC. Translating it yields CASSQGNRGMYF.

This clonotype showed up many times. CDR3 in amino acids: CSARAQETQYF. The CDR3 DNA is TGCAGTGCTAGAGCCCAAGAGACCCAGTACTTC. The genes are TRBV20-1 and TRBJ2-5; D gene ambiguous. The CDR3 sequence is 11 residues long. The germline V and J ends were trimmed by 1 base and 1 base, with 1 base remaining between them. Germline V gives CDR1 DFQATT, CDR2 SNEGSKA (reference sequence).

This clonotype has a count of ten or more. The CDR3 here is CSASGLAYTGELFF. The CDR3 DNA reads TGCAGTGCTAGTGGACTAGCGTACACCGGGGAGCTGTTTTTT. V is TRBV20-1 and J is TRBJ2-2; TRBD2 matches at 9 bases. The CDR3 extends over 14 amino acids. J lost 3 bases, V lost 3 bases, and 2 bases had no gene match. Germline CDR1 and CDR2: DFQATT and SNEGSKA (reference sequence).